Listed here is a single TCR beta chain. Its antigen is currently unknown. These data originate in a study of cytomegalovirus exposure and HLA in healthy donors. Points from the study as a whole: Productive status was seen about 87% or about 30% of the time for most TCR beta V segments in an earlier analysis.

Use of 60 Vbeta and 13 Jbeta primers characterized the PCR. Sequencing was performed with immunoSEQ multiplex PCR; in TCRdb, only in-frame clones are kept and a portion is missing. The profile covers roughly 130,000 clones, with 65% to 80% appearing a single time and just over 1% taken by the ten largest. The V gene's germline CDR1 is LGHNA and CDR2 YSLEER. This CDR3 region has 15 residues. Trimming shortened V by 3 bases and J by 2 bases, and 11 bases separated the two germline ends. The sequence derives from a human donor in good health. The J gene is TRBJ1-5, the V gene TRBV4-3; D is possibly TRBD1 (6 bases). Source material: PBMCs. The CDR3 loop is CASSHQQGGNQPQHF. In DNA form, the CDR3 reads TGCGCCAGCAGCCACCAACAGGGTGGCAATCAGCCCCAGCATTTT.